A single sample gave rise to the 27 T cell receptor beta chains below, sequenced in a study of blood T cell repertoires in COVID-19. TCRdb's copy holds only in-frame clones and misses some; the assay was immunoSEQ multiplex PCR. The table has about 130,000 clones, approximately 70% seen once; the top ten hold about 1.9%. Sequencing was carried out using peripheral blood. All receptors come from a woman in her 70s with acute or convalescent COVID-19.

CDR3 sequence reads: CASSLENLAKNIQYF. The CDR3 DNA sequence: TGTGCCAGCTCACTGGAGAATCTAGCCAAAAACATTCAGTACTTC. The chain has TRBV18 and TRBJ2-4; D gene ambiguous. Trimming stripped 4 bases from V and 0 bases from J, with 10 bases between. Germline V lookup: CDR1 KGHSH, CDR2 LQKENI. There are 15 residues in the CDR3.

This clone was detected a few times. J is TRBJ2-1 and V is TRBV14; unclear D gene. V was pared by 4 bases and J by 4 bases, with 11 bases between. Germline V gene data show CDR1 as SGHDN and CDR2 as FVKESK. There are 14 residues in the CDR3. The CDR3 region is CASSRGTTYNEQFF. CDR3 bases: TGTGCCAGCAGCCGAGGTACTACTTACAATGAGCAGTTCTTC.

The V and J genes are TRBV5-6 and TRBJ1-4, with 7 bases matching TRBD1. Looked up from germline, CDR1 is SGHDT and CDR2 is YYEEEE. The CDR3 runs 17 residues. V lost 2 bases and J lost 7; bases outside the gene matches: 14. This CDR3 reads CASSLLVGDRVVEKLFF. As DNA, the CDR3 is TGTGCCAGCAGCTTACTAGTGGGTGACAGGGTTGTTGAAAAACTGTTTTTT.

The chain joins TRBV5-1 to TRBJ2-7; D is uncertain. The CDR3 extends over 15 amino acids. Germline CDR1 and CDR2: SGHRS and YFSETQ. Trimming left V 0 bases short and J 2 bases short, with 12 bases between. DNA of the CDR3: TGCGCCAGCAGCTTGGGGGCGAGACCTACCTACGAGCAGTACTTC. It yields the protein CASSLGARPTYEQYF.

This sequence joins TRBV6-5 and TRBJ2-1, with 10 bases lining up with TRBD2. Trimming removed 11 bases from V and 6 bases from J; junction bases left unmatched: 10. From germline, CDR1 is MNHEY and CDR2 SVGAGI. The CDR3 is made up of 14 amino acids. CDR3 region: CAVLGGLAFNEQFF. CDR3 sequence (DNA): TGTGCCGTCCTTGGGGGACTAGCGTTCAATGAGCAGTTCTTC.

The chain links TRBV29-1 to TRBJ2-5; the D gene is possibly TRBD1 (5 bases). The germline V and J ends were trimmed by 7 bases and 0 bases, with 9 bases remaining between them. The CDR3 extends over 12 amino acids. Germline V gives CDR1 SQVTM, CDR2 ANQGSEA. The CDR3 is CSAKGYQETQYF. CDR3 DNA sequence: TGCAGCGCAAAGGGGTACCAAGAGACCCAGTACTTC.

The CDR3 region is CASSVESVGNSPLHF. The CDR3 DNA is TGTGCCAGCAGCGTTGAAAGTGTCGGTAATTCACCCCTCCACTTT. The chain recombines TRBV9 with TRBJ1-6; D gene ambiguous. This CDR3 has 15 residues. Germline V CDR1 and CDR2: SGDLS, YYNGEE. V was trimmed by 2 bases and J by 6 bases, leaving 12 bases between them.

This chain connects TRBV7-8 to TRBJ2-7, with TRBD1 matching 7 bases. Per the germline V gene, CDR1 is SGHVS and CDR2 is FQNEAQ. The CDR3 is 12 amino acids. Germline trimming cut 4 bases from V and 6 bases from J; bases unmatched to any gene: 3. DNA of the CDR3: TGTGCCAGCAGCTGGACAGGCTCCGAGCAGTACTTC. This encodes CASSWTGSEQYF. Combining the CDR3 with reference TRBV7-8 and TRBJ2-7 gives the whole variable domain GAGVSQSPRYKVAKRGQDVALRCDPISGHVSLFWYQQALGQGPEFLTYFQNEAQLDKSGLPSDRFFAERPEGSVSTLKIQRTQQEDSAVYLCASSWTGSEQYFGPGTRLTVT.

The chain recombines TRBV6-5 with TRBJ2-3; no clear D. CDR3 length: 16 amino acids. Trimming left V 0 bases short and J 0 bases short, with 10 bases between. Germline CDR1 and CDR2: MNHEY and SVGAGI. CDR3 sequence: CASSYSLGLSTDTQYF. DNA of the CDR3: TGTGCCAGCAGTTACTCGTTGGGCCTAAGCACAGATACGCAGTATTTT.

The rearrangement links TRBV14 to TRBJ1-1; unclear D gene. V was trimmed by 0 bases and J by 1 base, leaving 9 bases between them. Germline CDR1 SGHDN, CDR2 FVKESK. CDR3 size: 15 residues. CDR3 amino acids: CASSQDYWPNTEAFF. The CDR3 coding sequence is TGTGCCAGCAGCCAAGATTATTGGCCGAACACTGAAGCTTTCTTT.

CDR3 amino acids: CASSYRAGLDTQYF. The CDR3 bases are TGTGCCAGCAGTTACAGAGCGGGGTTAGATACGCAGTATTTT. The chain links TRBV6-5 to TRBJ2-3; 7 bases are shared with TRBD2. CDR3 size: 14 residues. Germline CDR1 reads MNHEY; CDR2 reads SVGAGI. Trimming cost V 2 bases and J 5 bases; bases outside gene matches: 4.

This chain connects TRBV30 to TRBJ1-2; TRBD1 is a possible D gene (5 bases). This CDR3 has 14 amino acids. The V end lost 3 bases, the J end lost 7 bases, and 18 bases lay between the germline ends. Germline CDR1 is GTSNPN and CDR2 is SVGIG (reference sequence). CDR3 nucleotide sequence: TGTGCCTGGAGGGAAGGAGGGGCAGTCGGTGGCTACACCTTC. Encoded protein: CAWREGGAVGGYTF.

This chain uses TRBV18 with TRBJ1-5; 12 bases map to TRBD1. V shed 4 bases and J 0 bases; nucleotides not matched to a gene: 7. The CDR3 is 18 residues long. Germline CDR1 and CDR2: KGHSH and LQKENI. The DNA of the CDR3 is TGTGCCAGCTCACAGCGGGGACAGGGGGCATTTAGCAATCAGCCCCAGCATTTT. Its translation is CASSQRGQGAFSNQPQHF.

This chain connects TRBV30 to TRBJ1-1; possible D gene TRBD1, 5 bases. V was clipped by 1 base and J by 7 bases, with 10 bases between them. The CDR3 has 12 residues. CDR1 and CDR2 from the germline V gene are GTSNPN and SVGIG (reference sequence). The CDR3 region is CAWSAGPGEAFF. The CDR3 DNA sequence: TGTGCCTGGAGTGCAGGGCCGGGTGAAGCTTTCTTT.

The V gene is TRBV7-9, the J gene TRBJ2-1, with 10 bases lining up with TRBD1. V dropped 5 bases and J dropped 7; count of bases not matched to a gene: 5. CDR1 SEHNR and CDR2 FQNEAQ come from the germline V gene (reference sequence). The CDR3 loop spans 14 amino acids. DNA for the CDR3: TGTGCCAGCAGCCTCCGGGACAGGGGTAATGAGCAGTTCTTC. Protein: CASSLRDRGNEQFF.

The table lists this clone with many counts. The chain combines TRBV12-3 or TRBV12-4 with TRBJ1-2; the match to TRBD1 covers 7 bases. The CDR3 sequence is 11 residues long. Losses at the gene ends were 6 bases for V and 8 bases for J; bases not matched to a gene: 3. CDR3 sequence (DNA): TGTGCCAGCAGGACAGGGAACGGCTACACCTTC. Translated, it gives CASRTGNGYTF.

The V and J genes are TRBV19 and TRBJ2-2, with D possibly being TRBD1 (6 bases). This CDR3 has 14 residues. With 4 bases removed from V and 0 bases from J, the gap between germline ends came to 6 bases. Germline V gene lookup returns CDR1 LNHDA and CDR2 SQIVND (reference sequence). DNA for the CDR3: TGTGCCAGTAGTACAGGGGCGAACACCGGGGAGCTGTTTTTT. It codes for CASSTGANTGELFF.

The rearrangement uses TRBV2 and TRBJ2-6; 8 bases match TRBD1. There are 16 residues in the CDR3. J lost 0 bases, V lost 6 bases, and 4 bases had no gene match. Germline lookup yields CDR1 SNHLY and CDR2 FYNNEI. CDR3 region: CASREDRVSGANVLTF. CDR3 coding DNA: TGTGCCAGCAGAGAGGACAGGGTCTCTGGGGCCAACGTCCTGACTTTC.

The genes are TRBV20-1 and TRBJ1-3; D not resolved. This CDR3 contains 11 residues. The germline gives CDR1 DFQATT, CDR2 SNEGSKA (reference sequence). Trimming left V 6 bases short and J 3 bases short, with 6 bases between. CDR3 sequence (DNA): TGCAGTGCCCCCTATGGAAACACCATATATTTT. It codes for CSAPYGNTIYF.

The V gene is TRBV6-5, the J gene TRBJ1-3; tentative D call: TRBD1 (5 bases). Trimming removed 10 bases from V and 0 bases from J, with 10 bases in between. There are 13 residues in the CDR3. Germline V CDR1 and CDR2: MNHEY, SVGAGI. The CDR3 DNA is TGTGCCATTACAGGAGACTCTGGAAACACCATATATTTT. This encodes CAITGDSGNTIYF.

This clone was seen more than once but under ten times. The chain joins TRBV6-5 to TRBJ2-7; TRBD1 might be the D (5 bases). This CDR3 is built from 14 residues. Trimming shortened V by 6 bases and J by 0 bases, and 12 bases separated the two germline ends. Germline assignment: CDR1 MNHEY and CDR2 SVGAGI. CDR3 region: CASRETADSYEQYF. CDR3 nucleotides: TGTGCCAGCAGAGAGACAGCAGACTCCTACGAGCAGTACTTC.

The chain couples TRBV5-1 to TRBJ2-3; 7 bases align to TRBD2. This CDR3 region has 17 residues. Germline-derived CDR1 and CDR2 are SGHRS and YFSETQ. After removal of 0 bases from V and 2 bases from J, the junction contained 9 bases not matched to a gene. The CDR3 nucleotides are TGCGCCAGCAGCTTGGCCAGGGCGGGAGATGTCACAGATACGCAGTATTTT. It specifies CASSLARAGDVTDTQYF.

The rearrangement joins TRBV18 to TRBJ1-1, with TRBD1 identical over 7 bases. The CDR3 length is 13 residues. Per the germline V gene, CDR1 is KGHSH and CDR2 is LQKENI. V lost 8 bases, J lost 0 bases, and 3 bases stayed unmatched. The CDR3 DNA follows: TGTGCCAGCCGACAGGGAGTGAACACTGAAGCTTTCTTT. Protein sequence: CASRQGVNTEAFF. Full variable domain (missing parts from reference TRBV18 and TRBJ1-1): NAGVMQNPRHLVRRRGQEARLRCSPMKGHSHVYWYRQLPEEGLKFMVYLQKENIIDESGMPKERFSAEFPKEGPSILRIQQVVRGDSAAYFCASRQGVNTEAFFGQGTRLTVV.

V usage is TRBV30 and J usage is TRBJ2-5; tentative D call: TRBD2 (6 bases). Trimming removed 0 bases from V and 3 bases from J, with 11 bases in between. The CDR3 is 14 residues long. Germline V CDR1 and CDR2: GTSNPN, SVGIG (reference sequence). The CDR3, as DNA: TGTGCCTGGAGTGTACTAGCCGTGGAAGAGACCCAGTACTTC. Translation gives CAWSVLAVEETQYF. Combining the CDR3 with reference TRBV30 and TRBJ2-5 gives the whole variable domain SQTIHQWPATLVQPVGSPLSLECTVEGTSNPNLYWYRQAAGRGLQLLFYSVGIGQISSEVPQNLSASRPQDRQFILSSKKLLLSDSGFYLCAWSVLAVEETQYFGPGTRLLVL.

This clone was picked up one time. The chain joins TRBV27 to TRBJ2-1; 8 bases are shared with TRBD1. The CDR3 has 16 residues. CDR1 and CDR2 from the germline V gene are MNHEY and SMNVEV (reference sequence). The J segment lost 3 bases and the V segment lost 6 bases, leaving 10 bases of the junction unmatched. As DNA, the CDR3 is TGTGCCAGCAGCCCTGGACAGGGTTGGGACTACAATGAGCAGTTCTTC. This sequence encodes CASSPGQGWDYNEQFF.

The chain recombines TRBV6-5 with TRBJ2-7; 11 positions match TRBD2. Germline V gene data show CDR1 as MNHEY and CDR2 as SVGAGI. CDR3 length equals 16 residues. The ends lost 0 bases at V and 3 bases at J; junction bases unmatched: 4. The CDR3 spells CASSYSKGLADYEQYF. The CDR3 DNA sequence: TGTGCCAGCAGTTACTCGAAGGGACTAGCGGACTACGAGCAGTACTTC.

This clone has only one observation. The rearrangement links TRBV19 to TRBJ1-1, with D unresolved. The CDR3 sequence is 16 residues long. V was trimmed by 7 bases and J by 0 bases, leaving 18 bases between them. Germline CDR1 and CDR2: LNHDA and SQIVND (reference sequence). The CDR3 DNA sequence: TGTGCCAGTACCGAGGCCCGGTTATACCTGAACACTGAAGCTTTCTTT. This gives the protein CASTEARLYLNTEAFF.